These T cell receptor beta chains were read from a single sample in a study of regulatory T cells in long-lasting Graves disease. TCRdb re-derived calls from the multiplex PCR reads in MiXCR, one entry per CDR3 protein. The sample lists 350,000 to 450,000 distinct CDR3 sequences; 15% were seen once. This sample was also put to use in a study of T cells in Graves' hyperthyroidism and ophthalmopathy.

Specimen: peripheral blood mononuclear cells (PBMCs), collected at new diagnosis, from a patient treated with antithyroid drugs. All receptors derive from a woman aged 25 to 39 with Graves disease. Both conserved end residues are part of each CDR3. D genes are given only for firm matches. Size is omitted from some rows. Given values are once, few, many or a class for expanded clones.

j_call,clone_size,d_call,v_call,cdr3_nt,cdr3_aa
TRBJ2-1,few,NA,TRBV5-6,TGTGCCAGCAGCTTGGGCCCGGGACAGCAGTTCTTC,CASSLGPGQQFF
TRBJ2-1,few,NA,TRBV3-1,TGTGCCAGCAGCCAAGATAGCATGAGCTCCTACAATGAGCAGTTCTTC,CASSQDSMSSYNEQFF
TRBJ2-1,many,NA,TRBV20-1,TGCAGTATCCAGAAGGGAACGCAGTTCTTC,CSIQKGTQFF
TRBJ1-1,many,NA,TRBV11-2,TGTGCCAGCACTTCTCCACTTGGCGGACAGCTGCCTGAAGCTTTCTTT,CASTSPLGGQLPEAFF
TRBJ2-5,few,TRBD1,TRBV30,TGTGCCTGGGGACAGGGCCAAGAGACCCAGTACTTC,CAWGQGQETQYF
TRBJ2-3,many,TRBD1,TRBV20-1,TGCAGTGCTACCCCTGGGAGGACAAAACAGGGGGGCTCAGATACGCAGTATTTT,CSATPGRTKQGGSDTQYF
TRBJ2-5,NA,NA,TRBV15,TGTGCCACCAGCGGAGGGACTTACCAAGAGACCCAGTACTTC,CATSGGTYQETQYF
TRBJ2-7,many,NA,TRBV27,TGTGCCAGCAGTTCCCCCCTTGGCCGTGGCGAGCAGTACTTC,CASSSPLGRGEQYF
TRBJ1-1,many,NA,TRBV30,TGTGCCTGGAGTGCGGGGGGGTTCGGCACTGAAGCTTTCTTT,CAWSAGGFGTEAFF
TRBJ2-2,NA,TRBD2,TRBV12-3/TRBV12-4,TGTGCCAGCAGTATCGGGGGGGGCCTTCTGGGGGAGCTGTTTTTT,CASSIGGGLLGELFF
TRBJ2-3,few,NA,TRBV10-3,TGTGCCATCAGTGAGAGTCTATTAGATACGCAGTATTTT,CAISESLLDTQYF
TRBJ2-1,many,TRBD2,TRBV28,TGTGCCAGCACCTGGGGGGGGACTAGCGGAGCACGTGAGCAGTTCTTC,CASTWGGTSGAREQFF
TRBJ2-1,many,TRBD1,TRBV28,TGTGCCAGCAGTTTGGGACAGGGGGCTTTGGATGAGCAGTTCTTC,CASSLGQGALDEQFF
TRBJ2-1,many,TRBD2,TRBV12-3/TRBV12-4,TGTGCCAGCAGCCCCGGGACTAGCGGGAGTCTGGCCAATGAGCAGTTCTTC,CASSPGTSGSLANEQFF
TRBJ2-7,few,TRBD1,TRBV7-2,TGTGCCAGCAGCTTAAAGGGGTCTGGGACAGGGGGCTCGGGCTCCTACGAGCAGTACTTC,CASSLKGSGTGGSGSYEQYF
TRBJ1-5,many,NA,TRBV28,TGTGCCAGCGGGGGGGCGCGGGGAATTGGGCCCCAGCATTTT,CASGGARGIGPQHF
TRBJ1-2,NA,NA,TRBV29-1,TGCAGCTCATTGGAGGGGGGGGGCTATGGCTACACCTTC,CSSLEGGGYGYTF
TRBJ1-2,few,NA,TRBV4-1,TGCGCCAGCAGCCATAGTCCCCCGGGGAGGAACTATGGCTACACCTTC,CASSHSPPGRNYGYTF
TRBJ2-5,NA,NA,TRBV20-1,TGCAGTGCTAGGGAGGTTAAGACCCAGTACTTC,CSAREVKTQYF
TRBJ2-3,many,NA,TRBV20-1,TGCAGTGCTTACCTACTAGCCTCAGATACGCAGTATTTT,CSAYLLASDTQYF
TRBJ1-1,many,NA,TRBV2,TGTGCCAGCAGTGCTGAAGGTTTTGAAGCTTTCTTT,CASSAEGFEAFF
TRBJ2-5,NA,NA,TRBV10-3,TGTGCCATCAGTGAACTAGGCTCGGCCCAGTACTTC,CAISELGSAQYF
TRBJ1-1,NA,NA,TRBV7-2,TGTGCCAGCAACCTTTTCATGAACACTGAAGCTTTCTTT,CASNLFMNTEAFF
TRBJ1-3,NA,TRBD1,TRBV29-1,TGCAGCGTAGGGAACAGGGGTTCTGGAAACACCATATATTTT,CSVGNRGSGNTIYF
TRBJ2-2,many,NA,TRBV28,TGTGCCAGCAGGGATCAGACAGGCCTCCGGAACACCGGGGAGCTGTTTTTT,CASRDQTGLRNTGELFF
TRBJ2-1,many,TRBD1,TRBV2,TGTGCCAGCAGTGAATCGGCAGGGGGTTATGAGCAGTTCTTC,CASSESAGGYEQFF
TRBJ1-4,many,NA,TRBV6-1,TGTGCCAGCAGTGCCCTGGGGGGGGGCTTAAATGAAAAACTGTTTTTT,CASSALGGGLNEKLFF